The 29 T cell receptor beta chains in this list originate from one sample, sequenced in a study of shared T cell receptors in the human thymus. Sequencing was performed with immunoSEQ multiplex PCR; in TCRdb, only in-frame clones are kept and a portion is missing. The top ten clones hold about 0.01% of a sample with some 720,000 clones, around 87% of them seen once. These data were also reused for a study on human thymus T cells.

Sequencing was done on a sample of thymocytes. These receptor sequences come from a boy younger than two with a congenital heart defect.

V usage is TRBV2 and J usage is TRBJ2-2; 8 bases agree with TRBD1. The germline V gene has CDR1 SNHLY and CDR2 FYNNEI. The CDR3 consists of 20 residues. J gave up 4 bases and V 6 bases, and 22 bases lay outside the gene matches. The CDR3 loop reads CASSRTPGQESRGITGELFF. In DNA form, the CDR3 reads TGTGCCAGCAGCCGCACACCGGGACAGGAGTCCCGGGGGATCACCGGGGAGCTGTTTTTT.

The chain combines TRBV4-3 with TRBJ2-1; possible D gene TRBD2, 6 bases. This CDR3 spans 16 amino acids. CDR1 LGHNA and CDR2 YSLEER come from the germline V gene. The V gene lost 0 bases and the J gene lost 0 bases, with 9 bases spanning the gap. In nucleotides, the CDR3 is TGCGCCAGCAGCCAAGACCGGGGGTTCTCCTACAATGAGCAGTTCTTC. This codes for CASSQDRGFSYNEQFF.

The chain combines TRBV10-3 with TRBJ2-7; 10 positions match TRBD2. Germline V gene lookup returns CDR1 ENHRY and CDR2 SYGVKD. V lost 2 bases to trimming and J lost 7 bases; unmatched junction nucleotides: 17. The CDR3 consists of 18 residues. CDR3 amino acids: CAISEQRAGGPTLEEQYF. CDR3 sequence (DNA): TGTGCCATCAGTGAGCAAAGAGCGGGAGGGCCGACTCTAGAGGAGCAGTACTTC.

This chain connects TRBV5-4 to TRBJ2-7, with 10 bases matching TRBD1. V gave up 5 bases and J gave up 2 bases; unmatched junction bases: 7. The CDR3 is made up of 15 amino acids. Germline CDR1 reads SGHNT; CDR2 reads YYREEE (reference sequence). The CDR3, as DNA: TGTGCCAGCAGTCGTGCCGGGACAGGGGCCTACGAGCAGTACTTC. Its protein is CASSRAGTGAYEQYF.

V usage is TRBV19 and J usage is TRBJ2-7; 8 positions match TRBD2. Germline V gene data show CDR1 as LNHDA and CDR2 as SQIVND (reference sequence). The CDR3 is made up of 16 amino acids. With 6 bases clipped from V and 2 bases from J, the junction kept 12 bases outside the gene matches. The CDR3: CASSTDPGLGAYEQYF. CDR3 DNA sequence: TGTGCCAGTAGCACAGATCCGGGACTAGGGGCCTACGAGCAGTACTTC.

This chain links TRBV29-1 with TRBJ2-7; 14 positions match TRBD2. The germline CDR1 and CDR2 sequences are SQVTM and ANQGSEA. This CDR3 is 19 amino acids long. Trimming at V came to 0 bases and at J to 5 bases, leaving 15 bases not matched to a gene. CDR3 nucleotides: TGCAGCGTTGAAGAGACTCCTAGACAGGGACTAGCGGGAGCCCACGAGCAGTACTTC. It codes for CSVEETPRQGLAGAHEQYF.

CDR3 DNA: TGTGCCAGCAGTCACAAACTCGGGGCAGGGGGCCGGAATACTGAAGCTTTCTTT. Protein product: CASSHKLGAGGRNTEAFF. J is TRBJ1-1 and V is TRBV27; TRBD1 aligns across 8 bases. The junction had 19 bases not matched to a gene; V was cut back by 5 bases and J by 5 bases. This CDR3 spans 18 amino acids. The germline CDR1 and CDR2 sequences are MNHEY and SMNVEV (reference sequence).

This clone was seen only once. The V and J genes are TRBV6-5 and TRBJ1-2, with D perhaps TRBD1 (5 bases). Deletions cut 2 bases from V and 3 bases from J, with 16 bases between. CDR1 and CDR2 (germline): MNHEY, SVGAGI. The CDR3 loop spans 16 amino acids. The CDR3 bases are TGTGCCAGCAGTTACCGAGGGGAGGAGGAGGACTATGGCTACACCTTC. Amino acid sequence: CASSYRGEEEDYGYTF.

V and J are TRBV2 and TRBJ2-7; D is perhaps TRBD2 (6 bases). The length of the CDR3 is 14 residues. V lost 10 bases and J 0 bases, leaving 16 bases between the germline ends. CDR1 is SNHLY and CDR2 is FYNNEI in the germline V gene. CDR3 nucleotide sequence: TGTGCCATTCCCTCAGCGGGCTCCTCCTACGAGCAGTACTTC. Translated, it gives CAIPSAGSSYEQYF.

This clone has only one observation. The V and J genes are TRBV6-6 and TRBJ2-3; the D is unclear. The CDR3 has 12 amino acids. V gave up 2 bases and J gave up 7 bases, with 7 bases separating them. Germline V gene lookup returns CDR1 MNHNY and CDR2 SVGAGI (reference sequence). This CDR3 reads CASSYEVYTQYF. The CDR3 bases are TGTGCCAGCAGTTACGAGGTGTATACGCAGTATTTT.

The chain is built from TRBV10-2 and TRBJ2-7; TRBD2 agrees at 14 bases. CDR3 length equals 17 residues. Per the germline V gene, CDR1 is WSHSY and CDR2 is SAAADI. Trimming cost V 6 bases and J 7 bases; bases outside gene matches: 14. CDR3 DNA sequence: TGCGCCAGCAGCCCGGGACTAGCGGGAGAGGATCCCAGGGAGCAGTACTTC. It translates to CASSPGLAGEDPREQYF.

The genes are TRBV7-2 and TRBJ2-1; TRBD2 matches at 10 bases. CDR1 is SGHTA, CDR2 FQGNSA, per germline. The V segment lost 4 bases and the J segment 6 bases; nucleotides outside the gene matches: 6. This CDR3 is 15 amino acids long. The chain's CDR3 is CASSSAGTSANEQFF. The CDR3 DNA follows: TGTGCCAGCAGCTCCGCCGGGACTAGCGCCAATGAGCAGTTCTTC. Filled out from reference TRBV7-2 and TRBJ2-1, the complete variable domain reads GAGVSQSPSNKVTEKGKDVELRCDPISGHTALYWYRQSLGQGLEFLIYFQGNSAPDKSGLPSDRFSAERTGGSVSTLTIQRTQQEDSAVYLCASSSAGTSANEQFFGPGTRLTVL.

The chain has TRBV9 and TRBJ2-6, with 9 bases lining up with TRBD1. The germline V gene has CDR1 SGDLS and CDR2 YYNGEE. CDR3 length: 17 residues. V lost 1 base and J lost 3; bases outside the gene matches: 5. CDR3: CASSVQDRGYGANVLTF. CDR3 nucleotide sequence: TGTGCCAGCAGCGTACAAGACAGGGGGTATGGGGCCAACGTCCTGACTTTC.

The chain carries TRBV4-1 and TRBJ2-7; TRBD1 is a possible D gene (6 bases). The V and J ends lost 1 base and 0 bases respectively, with 13 bases between them. Germline CDR1 reads MGHRA; CDR2 reads YSYEKL. The CDR3 is made up of 16 amino acids. CDR3 region: CASSQGMGRGSYEQYF. In DNA, the CDR3 is TGCGCCAGCAGCCAAGGAATGGGCAGGGGCTCCTACGAGCAGTACTTC.

V and J are TRBV18 and TRBJ2-7; 12 bases align to TRBD1. The germline V gene has CDR1 KGHSH and CDR2 LQKENI. The CDR3 covers 15 residues. J gave up 3 bases and V 3 bases, and 3 bases lay outside the gene matches. The CDR3, as DNA: TGTGCCAGCTCACCGCGGGACAGGGGGCTCTACGAGCAGTACTTC. Protein: CASSPRDRGLYEQYF.

This rearrangement joins TRBV27 to TRBJ1-1; 11 bases align to TRBD1. Germline CDR1 and CDR2: MNHEY and SMNVEV (reference sequence). CDR3 size: 13 residues. J gave up 10 bases and V 7 bases, and 8 bases lay outside the gene matches. CDR3 amino acids: CASTQGQGARAFF. The CDR3 DNA reads TGTGCCAGCACCCAAGGACAGGGGGCGCGAGCTTTCTTT.

This sequence joins TRBV10-2 and TRBJ1-5; TRBD1 matches 11 bases. Germline V gene lookup returns CDR1 WSHSY and CDR2 SAAADI. With V trimmed by 0 bases and J by 5 bases, 9 bases remained unmatched. The CDR3 runs to 18 residues. In DNA, the CDR3 is TGCGCCAGCAGTGAGTCCGGACAGGGGGCTCAGATTCATCAGCCCCAGCATTTT. Encoded protein: CASSESGQGAQIHQPQHF.

The genes are TRBV29-1 and TRBJ2-1; 14 bases fit TRBD2. Germline CDR1 SQVTM, CDR2 ANQGSEA. Trimming cost V 7 bases and J 6 bases; bases outside gene matches: 2. This CDR3 region has 13 residues. The CDR3 sequence is CSGGLAGGNEQFF. As DNA, the CDR3 is TGCAGCGGAGGACTAGCGGGAGGCAATGAGCAGTTCTTC.

In its sample, this clone was seen a few times. The chain joins TRBV6-1 to TRBJ1-5; TRBD1 matches 7 bases. This CDR3 has 15 amino acids. The germline V gene encodes CDR1 MNHNS and CDR2 SASEGT. V was clipped by 6 bases and J by 3 bases; unmatched bases: 8. The CDR3 loop is CASRGTGDPNQPQHF. CDR3 DNA sequence: TGTGCCAGCAGAGGTACAGGGGACCCCAATCAGCCCCAGCATTTT.

This clone was seen only a few times. The rearrangement joins TRBV5-8 to TRBJ1-2; D is perhaps TRBD1 (6 bases). Per the germline V gene, CDR1 is SGHTS and CDR2 is YDEGEE. Trimming stripped 0 bases from V and 4 bases from J, with 16 bases between. The CDR3 extends over 16 amino acids. In DNA, the CDR3 is TGTGCCAGCAGCTTGGCCCCCTGGACAGCCATCTATGGCTACACCTTC. This translates into CASSLAPWTAIYGYTF.

V gene TRBV27 combines with J gene TRBJ1-5; D might be TRBD1 (5 bases). The V gene lost 8 bases and the J gene lost 6 bases, with 14 bases spanning the gap. The CDR3 consists of 13 residues. Germline CDR1 is MNHEY and CDR2 is SMNVEV (reference sequence). CDR3 loop: CASAGEAGQPQHF. The CDR3 nucleotides are TGTGCCAGCGCGGGGGAAGCGGGTCAGCCCCAGCATTTT.

This chain joins TRBV6-9 and TRBJ1-1; D may be TRBD1 (6 bases). With 9 bases removed from V and 0 bases from J, the gap between germline ends came to 14 bases. Germline assignment: CDR1 MNHGY and CDR2 SVAAGI. The CDR3 is made up of 14 amino acids. The DNA of the CDR3 is TGTGCCAGTATGGTCTGGGACATGAACACTGAAGCTTTCTTT. This sequence encodes CASMVWDMNTEAFF.

V is TRBV14 and J is TRBJ1-1; no firm D call. CDR1 and CDR2 (germline): SGHDN, FVKESK. Trimming shortened V by 5 bases and J by 0 bases, and 13 bases separated the two germline ends. This CDR3 has 15 residues. The DNA for the CDR3 is TGTGCCAGCAGCGGAATGAGGGAAATGAACACTGAAGCTTTCTTT. It encodes CASSGMREMNTEAFF.

The chain joins TRBV5-3 to TRBJ1-5, with D maybe TRBD1 (5 bases). TRBV5-3 carries the ORF label, with uncertain function. The CDR3 totals 16 residues. Deletions cut 0 bases from V and 4 bases from J, with 14 bases between. The CDR3 DNA is TGTGCCAGAAGCTTGGGGGGAGGGGCGCGAAATCAGCCCCAGCATTTT. Encoded protein: CARSLGGGARNQPQHF.

The gene calls are TRBV5-6 and TRBJ1-1; TRBD1 agrees at 8 bases. The length of the CDR3 is 17 residues. The germline V gene encodes CDR1 SGHDT and CDR2 YYEEEE. V dropped 3 bases and J dropped 2; count of bases not matched to a gene: 12. This CDR3 is CASSSIPTGVPNTEAFF. The CDR3 region has the DNA TGTGCCAGCAGCTCCATTCCGACAGGGGTCCCTAACACTGAAGCTTTCTTT.

This clone was recorded once. Other DNA sequences in this sample translate to the same CDR3. J is TRBJ1-1 and V is TRBV19; TRBD1 aligns across 8 bases. The CDR3 is 14 residues long. Germline lookup yields CDR1 LNHDA and CDR2 SQIVND (reference sequence). Losses at the gene ends were 3 bases for V and 7 bases for J; bases not matched to a gene: 7. In DNA, the CDR3 is TGTGCCAGTAGTATGACAGGGGATAACCTTGAAGCTTTCTTT. As protein: CASSMTGDNLEAFF.

V and J are TRBV6-5 and TRBJ2-3; no firm D call. CDR3 size: 14 residues. The germline gives CDR1 MNHEY, CDR2 SVGAGI. Trimming pared 6 bases from V and 3 bases from J, leaving 13 bases between. Here the CDR3 reads CASSQQPPTDTQYF. CDR3 DNA: TGTGCCAGCAGCCAACAGCCCCCAACAGATACGCAGTATTTT.

J is TRBJ1-1 and V is TRBV11-2; 9 bases are shared with TRBD1. This CDR3 contains 15 residues. The ends lost 1 base at V and 4 bases at J; junction bases unmatched: 4. CDR1 and CDR2 (germline): SGHAT, FQNNGV. As DNA, the CDR3 is TGTGCCAGCAGCTTAGGACAGGGGGGAGGCACTGAAGCTTTCTTT. It codes for CASSLGQGGGTEAFF.

This sequence joins TRBV4-1 and TRBJ2-7; 11 bases align to TRBD2. Germline V CDR1 and CDR2: MGHRA, YSYEKL. The junction had 10 bases not matched to a gene; V was cut back by 1 base and J by 2 bases. This CDR3 region has 18 residues. The CDR3 DNA sequence: TGCGCCAGCAGCCAAGCACTAGCGGGAGAGAGCCTTCCCTACGAGCAGTACTTC. It codes for CASSQALAGESLPYEQYF.